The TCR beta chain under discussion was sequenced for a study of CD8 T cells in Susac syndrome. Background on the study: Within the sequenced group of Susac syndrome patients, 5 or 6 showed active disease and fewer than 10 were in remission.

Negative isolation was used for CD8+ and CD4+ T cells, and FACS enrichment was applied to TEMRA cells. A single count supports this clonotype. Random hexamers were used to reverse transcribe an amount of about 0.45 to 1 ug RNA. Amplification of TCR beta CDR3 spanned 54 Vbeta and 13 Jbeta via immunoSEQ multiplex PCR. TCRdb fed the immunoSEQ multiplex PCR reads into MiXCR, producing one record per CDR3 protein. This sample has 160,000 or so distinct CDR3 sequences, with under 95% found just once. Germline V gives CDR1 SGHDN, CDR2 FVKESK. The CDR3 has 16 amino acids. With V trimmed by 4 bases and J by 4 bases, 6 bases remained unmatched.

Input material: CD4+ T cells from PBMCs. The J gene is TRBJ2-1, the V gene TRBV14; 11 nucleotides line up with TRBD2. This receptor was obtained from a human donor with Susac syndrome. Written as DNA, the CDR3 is TGTGCCAGCAGCCTATTCGGGACTAGCGGTTACAATGAGCAGTTCTTC. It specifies CASSLFGTSGYNEQFF.